A single sample gave rise to the 23 T cell receptor beta chains below, sequenced in a study of control samples from healthy donors and cancer patients. The data were produced by immunoSEQ multiplex PCR, yet TCRdb's version contains in-frame clones alone and is incomplete. The sample contains fewer than 45,000 clones, more than 85% of which appear only once. The sample comprised PBMCs. The receptors were gathered from a woman aged 40 to 50 with head and neck cancer.

The chain has TRBV24-1 and TRBJ2-1; 8 bases are shared with TRBD1. This CDR3 has 17 amino acids. The junction had 12 bases not matched to a gene; V was cut back by 3 bases and J by 6 bases. Germline V CDR1 and CDR2: KGHDR, SFDVKD. In DNA form, the CDR3 reads TGTGCCACCAGTGATGCTAGAGTCGGGACAGGATTCAATGAGCAGTTCTTC. It yields the protein CATSDARVGTGFNEQFF.

In nucleotides, the CDR3 is TGTGCCAGCACCCCGGACAGGGATCAGCCCCAGCATTTT. Its translation is CASTPDRDQPQHF. This rearrangement joins TRBV6-5 to TRBJ1-5, with 8 bases matching TRBD1. The germline CDR1 and CDR2 sequences are MNHEY and SVGAGI. V was pared by 7 bases and J by 5 bases, with 4 bases of the junction left unmatched. The CDR3 totals 13 residues.

This chain connects TRBV12-3 or TRBV12-4 to TRBJ1-2; D might be TRBD1 (6 bases). The CDR3 covers 11 residues. Trimming shortened V by 5 bases and J by 7 bases, and 8 bases separated the two germline ends. Here the CDR3 DNA reads TGTGCCAGCAGTGGCAGGGGTGGCTACACCTTC. This gives the protein CASSGRGGYTF.

This chain joins TRBV5-1 and TRBJ2-3; D might be TRBD2 (7 bases). The CDR3 runs to 17 residues. V was cut by 0 bases and J by 0 bases, with 14 bases left in between. Germline CDR1 reads SGHRS; CDR2 reads YFSETQ. The DNA of the CDR3 is TGCGCCAGCAGCTTGGGGGAGGGACACAGGAGCACAGATACGCAGTATTTT. As protein: CASSLGEGHRSTDTQYF. Complete variable domain (other parts from reference TRBV5-1 and TRBJ2-3): KAGVTQTPRYLIKTRGQQVTLSCSPISGHRSVSWYQQTPGQGLQFLFEYFSETQRNKGNFPGRFSGRQFSNSRSEMNVSTLELGDSALYLCASSLGEGHRSTDTQYFGPGTRLTVL.

The chain employs TRBV6-5 and TRBJ1-1; D call uncertain. The CDR3 extends over 14 amino acids. In germline, CDR1 is MNHEY, CDR2 SVGAGI. The V end lost 8 bases, the J end lost 1 base, and 14 bases lay between the germline ends. CDR3 protein: CASSPLQANTEAFF. The CDR3 region has the DNA TGTGCCAGCTCTCCCTTGCAGGCGAACACTGAAGCTTTCTTT.

The chain combines TRBV6-1 with TRBJ2-7; 7 bases map to TRBD2. The CDR3 runs 14 residues. Trimming removed 0 bases from V and 9 bases from J; junction bases left unmatched: 8. In germline, CDR1 is MNHNS, CDR2 SASEGT. Written as DNA, the CDR3 is TGTGCCAGCAGTGAAGCGTGGGGGGGGAATTGGCAGTACTTC. It yields the protein CASSEAWGGNWQYF.

V usage is TRBV25-1 and J usage is TRBJ1-3; no clear D. The CDR3 is 13 residues long. Trimming took off 4 bases at V and 4 bases at J, with 8 bases between the two ends. The germline V gene encodes CDR1 MGHDK and CDR2 SYGVNS. CDR3 DNA: TGTGCCAGCAGTGGGCCGGGGGGAAACACCATATATTTT. Amino acids: CASSGPGGNTIYF.

V and J are TRBV3-1 (or the pseudogene TRBV3-2) and TRBJ1-1; D might be TRBD1 (5 bases). With 6 bases removed from V and 3 bases from J, the gap between germline ends came to 11 bases. Germline V gene lookup returns CDR1 LGHDT and CDR2 YNNKEL (reference sequence). CDR3 length equals 13 residues. CDR3 DNA sequence: TGTGCCAGCAGACAGGAATGGGACACTGAAGCTTTCTTT. Translation gives CASRQEWDTEAFF.

This chain joins TRBV28 and TRBJ2-7, with D perhaps being TRBD1 or TRBD2 (5 bases each). The CDR3 runs 15 residues. V gave up 8 bases and J gave up 7 bases, with 24 bases separating them. The germline V gene encodes CDR1 MDHEN and CDR2 SYDVKM. DNA of the CDR3: TGTGCCAGCGGGACCTTGGGCGGTGGTTTGGTTGAGCAGTACTTC. Its translation is CASGTLGGGLVEQYF.

The genes are TRBV19 and TRBJ2-5; possible D gene TRBD1, 6 bases. Trimming left V 5 bases short and J 5 bases short, with 18 bases between. The CDR3 loop spans 15 amino acids. The germline V gene encodes CDR1 LNHDA and CDR2 SQIVND (reference sequence). CDR3 coding DNA: TGTGCCAGTAGTCCACGACAGGCAGGTGGGGAGACCCAGTACTTC. Translating it yields CASSPRQAGGETQYF.

J is TRBJ2-2 and V is TRBV5-1; unclear D gene. V was shortened by 0 bases and J by 5 bases, with 14 bases between the two germline ends. Per germline, CDR1 SGHRS and CDR2 YFSETQ. This CDR3 is built from 16 residues. As DNA, the CDR3 is TGCGCCAGCAGCTTGGCCGTGGTGGGAAGAACCGGGGAGCTGTTTTTT. Its translation: CASSLAVVGRTGELFF.

The genes are TRBV28 and TRBJ1-6; D gene uncertain. The CDR3 spans 12 residues. The germline V gene encodes CDR1 MDHEN and CDR2 SYDVKM. V lost 3 bases, J lost 9 bases, and 6 bases lay in between. The CDR3 coding sequence is TGTGCCAGCAGTTTTCTCAGTTCACCCCTCCACTTT. This sequence encodes CASSFLSSPLHF.

The chain carries TRBV5-6 and TRBJ2-5; D unresolved. Trimming cost V 2 bases and J 2 bases, with 10 bases left between them. The germline V gene has CDR1 SGHDT and CDR2 YYEEEE. CDR3 length: 14 residues. In DNA form, the CDR3 reads TGTGCCAGCAGCTTTCTTAGTGGTCAAGAGACCCAGTACTTC. As protein: CASSFLSGQETQYF. Filled out from reference TRBV5-6 and TRBJ2-5, the complete variable domain reads DAGVTQSPTHLIKTRGQQVTLRCSPKSGHDTVSWYQQALGQGPQFIFQYYEEEERQRGNFPDRFSGHQFPNYSSELNVNALLLGDSALYLCASSFLSGQETQYFGPGTRLLVL.

The rearrangement uses TRBV4-1 and TRBJ1-3; 8 bases line up with TRBD1. The CDR3 loop spans 15 amino acids. The germline V gene has CDR1 MGHRA and CDR2 YSYEKL. V shed 5 bases and J 7 bases; nucleotides not matched to a gene: 10. The chain's CDR3 is CASSGQGATGNTIYF. CDR3 DNA sequence: TGCGCCAGCAGCGGGCAGGGGGCCACCGGGAACACCATATATTTT.

The chain joins TRBV5-4 to TRBJ2-1; 7 nucleotides align to TRBD2. After removal of 1 base from V and 7 bases from J, the junction contained 11 bases not matched to a gene. This CDR3 has 16 amino acids. The germline V gene encodes CDR1 SGHNT and CDR2 YYREEE (reference sequence). The CDR3 is CASSLRLSTSLNEQFF. The DNA of the CDR3 is TGTGCCAGCAGCTTGCGTCTTTCGACTAGCTTAAATGAGCAGTTCTTC.

The chain employs TRBV29-1 and TRBJ2-7; tentative D call: TRBD1 (6 bases). V lost 6 bases and J 1 base, leaving 10 bases between the germline ends. The CDR3 runs to 12 residues. Germline V gene data show CDR1 as SQVTM and CDR2 as ANQGSEA. CDR3 bases: TGCAGCGTCGTGACAGGATCCTACGAGCAGTACTTC. This translates into CSVVTGSYEQYF.

In its sample, this clone is medium-sized (0.01 to 0.1%). The genes are TRBV12-3 or TRBV12-4 and TRBJ1-1; D not certain. This CDR3 comprises 11 residues. The V gene lost 1 base and the J gene lost 10 bases, with 7 bases spanning the gap. The DNA for the CDR3 is TGTGCCAGCAGTTTAGGGGAAGGAGCTTTCTTT. Protein product: CASSLGEGAFF.

The chain combines TRBV5-1 with TRBJ1-2; a possible D gene is TRBD1 (5 bases). The CDR3 consists of 15 residues. Trimming removed 0 bases from V and 0 bases from J, with 9 bases in between. Germline V gene data show CDR1 as SGHRS and CDR2 as YFSETQ. The CDR3 coding sequence is TGCGCCAGCAGCTTGGCGGAAGGGGCTAACTATGGCTACACCTTC. Amino acid sequence: CASSLAEGANYGYTF.

The chain recombines TRBV14 with TRBJ1-1, with D maybe TRBD1 (6 bases). V was pared by 4 bases and J by 8 bases, with 14 bases between. This CDR3 contains 13 residues. Germline V gene lookup returns CDR1 SGHDN and CDR2 FVKESK. The CDR3 sequence is CASSLLRTAEAFF. In DNA, the CDR3 is TGTGCCAGCAGCCTCCTTAGGACAGCAGAAGCTTTCTTT.

This chain joins TRBV19 and TRBJ2-2; a possible D gene is TRBD2 (6 bases). Germline V lookup: CDR1 LNHDA, CDR2 SQIVND (reference sequence). This CDR3 comprises 12 residues. V lost 6 bases, J lost 7 bases, and 9 bases lay in between. The CDR3 bases are TGTGCCAGTAGGGGGGGTGGCGGGGAGCTGTTTTTT. Its translation: CASRGGGGELFF.

This clone showed up just once. The chain couples TRBV2 to TRBJ2-1; 13 nucleotides match TRBD2. With V trimmed by 4 bases and J by 8 bases, 5 bases remained unmatched. The germline V gene has CDR1 SNHLY and CDR2 FYNNEI. The CDR3 has 15 amino acids. The DNA of the CDR3 is TGTGCCAGCAGTGGTTTCGGACTAGCGGGAGATGAGCAGTTCTTC. Translated, it gives CASSGFGLAGDEQFF.

J is TRBJ2-5 and V is TRBV24-1; 8 nucleotides line up with TRBD2. The CDR3 has 15 amino acids. The germline V gene encodes CDR1 KGHDR and CDR2 SFDVKD. V shed 4 bases, J shed 1 base, and the junction held 4 bases outside the gene matches. This CDR3 reads CATSDPTSGQETQYF. The CDR3 coding sequence is TGTGCCACCAGTGACCCCACTAGCGGCCAAGAGACCCAGTACTTC.

The genes are TRBV18 and TRBJ1-1, with TRBD1 matching 12 bases. The CDR3 covers 17 residues. Per germline, CDR1 KGHSH and CDR2 LQKENI. The ends lost 3 bases at V and 1 base at J; junction bases unmatched: 6. Written as DNA, the CDR3 is TGTGCCAGCTCACCTCCGGGACAGGGGGCGGGGAACACTGAAGCTTTCTTT. It yields the protein CASSPPGQGAGNTEAFF.